The T cell receptor beta chain described here comes from a study of cytomegalovirus exposure and HLA in healthy donors (TCRdb year 2017). Describing the broader study: In an earlier analysis of 450 to 750 of the donors, roughly 300 Gb of sequence data and about 110 million unique TCR beta sequences from 150 million to 200 million T cells were reported. The study combined high-throughput TCR immunosequencing, statistical association of individual TCRs with disease status, and machine learning to predict cytomegalovirus infection status. Four or five DR-DQ haplotypes were handled as single units for association and clustering because linkage in the cohort was strong. Of the 300 to 400 genotyped donors, over 65% fell in the genetic ancestry cluster associated with self-reported Caucasian donors. The T cell repertoires of about 700 subjects were profiled by immunosequencing and related to cytomegalovirus serostatus. Along with the 666-subject first cohort, a separate validation cohort of over a hundred different subjects was used. A later analysis re-analyzed previously published TCR beta repertoires from 600 to 850 donors and added high-resolution HLA genotyping to study TCR occurrence patterns. The number of donors typed differed by locus, with about 620-630 for A, B, C, DRB1 and DQB1, more than 500 for DQA1, approximately 570 for DPA1, and approximately 470 for DPB1. About 300 gigabases of sequencing data and tens of millions of unique TCR sequences made up an early release that covered roughly 670 HLA-typed donors. Among about 360 genotyped donors of the cohort, an average of about 240,000 unique TCR beta nucleotide sequences were sequenced per donor, roughly 18% of them non-productive. Donor age, sex, ethnicity and CMV serostatus were compiled together with the repertoire data. The later analysis used no new phenotypic data to find candidate immune exposures, relying instead on TCR beta sequences and their occurrence across donors. In an earlier analysis of 550 to 700 of the donors, high-throughput TCR beta sequencing was used to judge whether each TCR beta V gene segment behaved as functional or pseudogenic. Class I and class II HLA loci were covered by the typing at four-digit resolution. A later genetic analysis took genome-wide SNP genotypes for about 65% of the 666 donors and used that subset as a discovery cohort. Every discovery cohort repertoire had been produced on one sequencing platform. The study aimed to test whether signatures of past pathogen exposure could be identified by cataloging public T cell receptors.

Receptor libraries were prepared by the immunoSEQ multiplex PCR assay. A mixture of 60 forward primers for TCR Vbeta segments and 13 reverse primers for TCR Jbeta segments was used in the multiplex PCR. The CDR3 region of rearranged TCR beta genes was amplified from genomic DNA with a multiplex PCR assay. The amplified TCR beta libraries were sequenced on the Illumina HiSeq System as 87-base-pair reads. In the paper's pipeline: In a later analysis, some 80 million unique TCR beta chains were counted across the 650 to 750 repertoires, and roughly 11 million of these chains were shared by at least two donors. To remove PCR and sequencing errors, raw reads were error-corrected and collapsed into unique sequences using a nearest-neighbor algorithm that merged closely related sequences. V, D and J gene segments were assigned by aligning CDR3 sequences to IMGT reference sequences. For a sequence to be retained, at least a six-nucleotide match to both a V gene segment and a J gene segment was required. Rearrangements were called productive when the CDR3 lacked stop codons and stayed in frame with V and J; all others were non-productive. Following IMGT convention, CDR3 was defined as the stretch from the second conserved V-encoded cysteine up to the conserved J-encoded phenylalanine. In an earlier analysis of some 550 of the donors, sequences lacking an unambiguous match to a single V gene segment were excluded. An earlier analysis of a few hundred of the donors classified V segments as functional when productive rearrangements were above 56.7% and as segregating when the standard deviation between donors was above 5%. A statistical classification framework was built for diagnosing cytomegalovirus status from the catalog of TCR beta chain sequences. In a later analysis, V and J genes were assigned by comparing TCR nucleotide sequences against IMGT/GENE-DB human TR gene sequences. A later analysis assigned CDR3 sequences and most-parsimonious VDJ recombination scenarios with the TCRdist pipeline. In a later analysis, each TCR beta chain was defined by its CDR3 amino acid sequence together with its V-gene family, and reads lacking a unique V-gene family were excluded. A later analysis removed several hundred highly shared, low-generation-probability nucleotide sequences to deal with suspected cross-contamination and a sequencing artifact. A later analysis calculated a clonal expansion index for each public chain from normalized within-repertoire ranks of inferred template counts. In a later analysis, generation probabilities were computed using a VDJ recombination model fitted to out-of-frame rearrangements, and the results were checked against IGoR. A later analysis scored TCR-TCR, TCR-HLA and TCR-CMV co-occurrence with hypergeometric tests, applying a repertoire-size bias correction to TCR pairs. False discovery rates were estimated in a later analysis by permuting HLA or CMV assignments 20 times. In a later analysis, co-occurring TCRs were grouped using DBSCAN, and TCRdist sequence similarity was added for clustering within HLA-allele-positive subsets. Repertoires with fewer than 30,000 or more than 120,000 public chains, plus five repertoires with anomalous nucleotide sharing, were excluded from co-occurrence clustering. Here the immuneACCESS table is served through TCRdb, limited to in-frame sequences with V and J called. Missing clones are a known gap in these copies; in checked studies unresolved V genes cover under half, and the rest lacks a known reason. That table gives V, J and clone size, and the DNA gave D and trimming. This sample is represented by about 160,000 clones; 84% of them were singletons. The ten largest clones capture 1.9% of the sample.

As encoded in the germline V gene (reference sequence), CDR1 is SGHNT while CDR2 is YYREEE. The CDR3 runs 13 amino acids, cysteine and phenylalanine included. The only DNA kept is the CDR3, 39 bases in frame from the first base. The trim is 4 bases for V and 3 bases for J, with a gap of 11 bases between the germline ends. Note on this clone: Its antigen remains unidentified. No qualities accompany the bases; no much larger clone lies one base away.

In total, around 600 healthy bone marrow donors made up the cohort. Cohort members were all nominally healthy when sampled, although unrecorded immune exposures were likely present. The donor tested CMV seronegative and was one of the 352 seronegative cohort members. A peripheral blood sample was collected from each donor, and TCR beta sequencing was performed on peripheral blood mononuclear cells. Genomic DNA was extracted from the blood cell samples with the Qiagen DNeasy Blood Extraction Kit. General conclusions and limits of the study: The presence/absence analyses assumed that sequencing depth was roughly uniform across donors, and that assumption may not be true. In a later analysis, HLA-associated TCR beta chains showed more clonal expansion and lower generation probabilities than non-associated chains that were equally common. Correlated functional status among segregating V segments might reflect linkage disequilibrium, but an unknown experimental factor could not be ruled out. A later genetic analysis reported fewer N-insertions in productive TCRs among donors in an Asian-associated ancestry cluster than the roughly 700-donor mean. Assigning TCR associations to individual alleles was difficult when HLA alleles, especially DR and DQ, strongly co-occurred. An earlier analysis of some 560 of the donors showed that most TCR beta V segments appeared in productive rearrangements either about 87% or about 30% of the time, which broadly matched IMGT annotations. A further reported finding was that TCR beta sequences accurately predicted the HLA-A and HLA-B alleles for most subjects in the first cohort. According to a later analysis, TCR association rates differed among HLA loci, with DRB1 alleles showing the most associated TCRs and HLA-C alleles showing the fewest. According to a later analysis, most CMV-associated TCR beta chains appeared to be HLA-restricted, and the HLA associations seemed to be driven largely by CMV exposure. While some public TCRs were present in many individuals, most TCR sequences turned up only very rarely across donors. The cohort was sequenced for TCR beta chains only, and without alpha or paired-chain data the features that could be detected were limited. Some IMGT-functional V segments, including TRBV6-2 and TRBV6-3, could not be distinguished by the 87-base-pair reads and were therefore excluded. The study gave a list of over 150 TCR beta chains associated with cytomegalovirus. The classifier was reported to diagnose cytomegalovirus status with high specificity and sensitivity in both the original cohort and the validation cohort. Because HLA typing was unavailable for some donors at each locus, only the typed subset was used in association tests. For the cohort, immune exposure information was limited to CMV serostatus. V-gene and J-gene trimming of TCR beta chains was associated with a missense DCLRE1C variant in a later genetic analysis, and the association was replicated in an independent cohort. In a later analysis, about 17,000 TCR beta sequences were associated with specific HLA alleles at a false discovery rate of 0.05. Three of the identified cytomegalovirus-associated TCR beta chains were confirmed in vitro to be specific for cytomegalovirus antigens. In a later analysis, several top co-occurrence clusters were reported to appear linked to parvovirus B19, influenza, CMV and Epstein-Barr virus. Because counts were too low, about 17 rarely observed V segments, including chromosome 9 orphons, were excluded from the earlier analysis of several hundred of the donors. It was suggested by the authors that the approach could potentially be generalized to other disease states and immunological phenotypes. A group of highly shared sequence variants was considered likely to be a technical artifact of the sequencing pipeline.

This receptor was identified in a young man in good health and CMV-seronegative. The rearranged segments are TRBV5-4 and TRBJ2-7; matching of 6 bases hints at TRBD2 as the D gene. The specimen was PBMCs. The CDR3 protein sequence reads: CASSPGGSYEQYF. The DNA is as follows: TGTGCCAGCAGCCCCGGAGGGAGCTACGAGCAGTACTTC.